The 9 T cell receptor beta chains below all came from one sample that was sequenced in a study of blood T cells in healthy people across ages (dated by TCRdb to the mid-2010s). The library was generated by 5' RACE. For sequencing, an Illumina HiSeq 2500 was employed. A second PCR of roughly 6 to 12 cycles was run with a J-beta primer mix and a sample-barcoded 5' primer. TCRdb trimmed public reads at Q25 via fastp, called clones via MiXCR and kept in-frame beta chains. Merged by CDR3 protein, the rows form single entries marked with the most common genes and DNA. The sample contains 1.5 million to 2 million distinct CDR3 sequences, 28% of them found a single time. About 8% of the sample is in the top ten clones. The sample taken for sequencing was blood. All receptors derive from a woman in her 30s in good health.

The V gene is TRBV2, the J gene TRBJ1-1; D might be TRBD1 (5 bases). Trimming took 0 bases from V and 0 from J, leaving 8 bases between them. The germline gives CDR1 SNHLY, CDR2 FYNNEI. The CDR3 runs 15 residues. The CDR3 bases are TGTGCCAGCAGTGAAGCGCGGGGGATGAACACTGAAGCTTTCTTT. Its protein is CASSEARGMNTEAFF. Drawing the rest from reference TRBV2 and TRBJ1-1, the complete variable domain is EPEVTQTPSHQVTQMGQEVILRCVPISNHLYFYWYRQILGQKVEFLVSFYNNEISEKSEIFDDQFSVERPDGSNFTLKIRSTKLEDSAMYFCASSEARGMNTEAFFGQGTRLTVV.

In this sample, this clonotype turned up a few times. The V call is TRBV5-6, the J call TRBJ2-5; 8 bases match TRBD2. Near its end, the DNA agrees better with TRBJ2-7, so the J call may be wrong. In germline, CDR1 is SGHDT, CDR2 YYEEEE. CDR3 length: 16 amino acids. CDR3 loop: CASRAFPRGGSDEQYF. The DNA for the CDR3 is TGTGCCAGCAGAGCATTTCCCCGGGGGGGGAGCGACGAGCAGTACTTC.

V usage is TRBV10-3 and J usage is TRBJ2-2; D call uncertain. Trimming took off 3 bases at V and 6 bases at J, with 11 bases between the two ends. In germline, CDR1 is ENHRY, CDR2 SYGVKD. CDR3 length equals 14 residues. The CDR3 sequence is CAISDGRNPGELFF. CDR3 coding DNA: TGTGCCATCAGTGACGGCAGGAATCCCGGGGAGCTGTTTTTT.

The table lists this clonotype with many counts. V gene TRBV27 combines with J gene TRBJ1-2, with D hard to call. Germline CDR1 reads MNHEY; CDR2 reads SMNVEV (reference sequence). The V and J ends lost 5 bases and 4 bases respectively, with 17 bases between them. CDR3 size: 15 residues. The CDR3: CASSPLEQPIYGYTF. The CDR3 region has the DNA TGTGCCAGCAGTCCCCTTGAACAGCCTATCTATGGCTACACCTTC.

The CDR3 bases are TGCAGCGTGGAATATTCCGGGGGGCTACAAGAGACCCAGTACTTC. Protein sequence: CSVEYSGGLQETQYF. The rearrangement uses TRBV29-1 and TRBJ2-5; TRBD2 might be the D (7 bases). Per the germline V gene, CDR1 is SQVTM and CDR2 is ANQGSEA. The CDR3 consists of 15 residues. V shed 6 bases and J shed 2 bases, with 19 bases lying between them.

This chain joins TRBV20-1 and TRBJ2-7; D is possibly TRBD2 (5 bases). CDR3 length equals 15 residues. With 4 bases removed from V and 4 bases from J, the gap between germline ends came to 20 bases. CDR1 DFQATT and CDR2 SNEGSKA come from the germline V gene (reference sequence). The CDR3 sequence: CSANPPLVGVYEQYF. CDR3 nucleotide sequence: TGCAGTGCTAACCCCCCCCTAGTGGGAGTGTACGAGCAGTACTTC.

Comment on this clonotype: Germline is not matched at one junction end, which may reflect a read error. The chain combines TRBV12-3 or TRBV12-4 with TRBJ1-2; D not resolved. This CDR3 has 12 residues. CDR3 in amino acids: CAGSLSGDGYTF. CDR3 DNA sequence: TGTGCCGGCAGTTTAAGTGGGGATGGCTACACCTTC.

Points on this clonotype: A single base separates this from a much larger clone, so it may be a read error. For the CDR3, the DNA is TGTGCCAGCAGGGCCGTTGAGGGGCGCACAGATGCGCAGTATTTT. This encodes CASRAVEGRTDAQYF. The chain couples TRBV7-2 to TRBJ2-3, with D possibly being TRBD1 or TRBD2 (5 bases each). From germline, CDR1 is SGHTA and CDR2 FQGNSA. This CDR3 has 15 residues.

This clonotype was recorded a few times. The genes are TRBV9 and TRBJ2-7; D is possibly TRBD1 (6 bases). This CDR3 contains 14 residues. Between the trimmed V and J ends, which lost 3 bases and 3 bases, there was a span of 13 bases. From germline, CDR1 is SGDLS and CDR2 YYNGEE. The CDR3, as DNA: TGTGCCAGCAGCGCTGGGACACCCCACTACGAGCAGTACTTC. Residues: CASSAGTPHYEQYF. Full variable domain (remainder filled in from reference TRBV9 and TRBJ2-7): DSGVTQTPKHLITATGQRVTLRCSPRSGDLSVYWYQQSLDQGLQFLIQYYNGEERAKGNILERFSAQQFPDLHSELNLSSLELGDSALYFCASSAGTPHYEQYFGPGTRLTVT.